These 26 T cell receptor beta chains share one sample of origin, sequenced in a study of blood T cell repertoires in COVID-19. Assay used: immunoSEQ multiplex PCR; TCRdb lists only in-frame clones, some missing. The repertoire holds under 30,000 clones, with approximately 90% as singletons. Sequenced sample: peripheral blood. The receptors derive from a woman older than 75 with active or convalescent COVID-19.

The chain combines TRBV5-5 with TRBJ1-2; 8 nucleotides match TRBD1. Germline trimming cut 4 bases from V and 5 bases from J; bases unmatched to any gene: 10. Germline values: CDR1 SGHKS, CDR2 YYEKEE (reference sequence). The CDR3 sequence is 15 residues long. As DNA, the CDR3 is TGTGCCAGCAGCCAATCCGCGACAGGGGCATATGGCTACACCTTC. As protein: CASSQSATGAYGYTF.

This clone has only one observation. CDR3 amino acids: CASRKQGMNTEAFF. CDR3 sequence (DNA): TGTGCCAGCAGGAAACAGGGTATGAACACTGAAGCTTTCTTT. The V call is TRBV6-6, the J call TRBJ1-1; the D gene is possibly TRBD1 (6 bases). The CDR3 loop spans 14 amino acids. V lost 6 bases and J 0 bases, leaving 11 bases between the germline ends. Germline loops: CDR1 MNHNY, CDR2 SVGAGI (reference sequence).

As concerns this clone: Germline is not matched at one junction end, which may reflect a read error. This rearrangement joins TRBV2 to TRBJ1-2, with TRBD1 matching over 11 bases. The CDR3 totals 13 residues. Looked up from germline, CDR1 is SNHLY and CDR2 is FYNNEI. The CDR3 DNA follows: TGTGCCAGCAGCCTGATGGACAGGGGGCGACGACGCTTC. It encodes CASSLMDRGRRRF.

V and J are TRBV11-2 and TRBJ2-5; a weak D match, TRBD1 (8 bases). Deletions cut 5 bases from V and 5 bases from J, with 15 bases between. Germline V gene data show CDR1 as SGHAT and CDR2 as FQNNGV. This CDR3 contains 14 residues. The CDR3 reads CASSRDRGGETQYF. CDR3 DNA: TGTGCCAGCAGCCGCGACAGGGGAGGGGAGACCCAGTACTTC.

This chain joins TRBV5-1 and TRBJ2-3; TRBD2 is a possible D gene (6 bases). With 4 bases removed from V and 0 bases from J, the gap between germline ends came to 21 bases. CDR3 length: 18 residues. CDR1 is SGHRS and CDR2 is YFSETQ in the germline V gene. The CDR3 nucleotides are TGCGCCAGCAGCCCAAAGCTGGGGCTAGCGCGCAGCACAGATACGCAGTATTTT. Translation gives CASSPKLGLARSTDTQYF.

This clone has a handful of counts. CDR3 bases: TGTGCCAGCAGTTACTGGGCAGGACAGCCCCAGCATTTT. Its protein is CASSYWAGQPQHF. The chain combines TRBV6-5 with TRBJ1-5, with D unclear. The CDR3 has 13 amino acids. Germline assignment: CDR1 MNHEY and CDR2 SVGAGI. The V end was cut by 1 base, the J end by 7 bases, with 8 bases between.

CDR3 DNA: TGTGCCAGTAGTATAGACCACTGGGACAGGGGCTCCCATCAGCCCCAGCATTTT. Residues: CASSIDHWDRGSHQPQHF. The chain has TRBV19 and TRBJ1-5; 10 positions agree with TRBD1. V shed 0 bases and J 5 bases; nucleotides not matched to a gene: 10. Germline V gene sequence: CDR1 LNHDA, CDR2 SQIVND (reference sequence). CDR3 length: 18 amino acids.

The genes are TRBV18 and TRBJ1-2, with D possibly being TRBD1 (5 bases). CDR1 is KGHSH and CDR2 is LQKENI in the germline V gene. V lost 6 bases, J lost 8 bases, and 16 bases lay in between. The CDR3 length is 13 residues. The DNA for the CDR3 is TGTGCCAGCTCCCTTAATAAGGGGCGCGGCTACACCTTC. As protein: CASSLNKGRGYTF.

The chain employs TRBV18 and TRBJ1-5; perhaps TRBD1 as D (5 bases). V lost 3 bases and J lost 7, with 13 bases in between. CDR1 is KGHSH, CDR2 LQKENI, per germline. This CDR3 contains 14 residues. CDR3 loop: CASSPEGLRQPQHF. The CDR3 region has the DNA TGTGCCAGCTCACCGGAGGGGCTACGGCAGCCCCAGCATTTT.

V gene TRBV6-2 or TRBV6-3 combines with J gene TRBJ1-1, with 9 nucleotides matching TRBD1. From germline, CDR1 is MNHEY and CDR2 SVGEGT. The CDR3 is 16 amino acids. V was clipped by 4 bases and J by 1 base; unmatched bases: 7. This chain's CDR3 is CASSSKQGAGNTEAFF. DNA of the CDR3: TGTGCCAGCAGTTCGAAACAGGGGGCCGGGAACACTGAAGCTTTCTTT.

About this clone itself: One end of the junction is discordant with germline, which a read error may explain. The chain recombines TRBV7-7 with TRBJ2-5; D possibly corresponds to TRBD2 (5 bases). The CDR3 is 14 amino acids. CDR1 is SSHAT, CDR2 FNYEAQ, per germline (reference sequence). This chain's CDR3 is CASSLSTITETQYF. For the CDR3, the DNA is TGTGCTAGCAGCTTATCGACTATCACAGAGACCCAGTACTTC.

This rearrangement joins TRBV14 to TRBJ1-5; D gene unclear. This CDR3 contains 18 residues. From germline, CDR1 is SGHDN and CDR2 FVKESK. CDR3 coding DNA: TGTGCAGATACCGGGAGGTGCGGGCGAAGCTTCTGCAATCAGCCCCAGCATTTT. Protein: CADTGRCGRSFCNQPQHF.

The J gene is TRBJ1-1, the V gene TRBV19, with D possibly matching TRBD1 (5 bases). The V end lost 6 bases, the J end lost 7 bases, and 24 bases lay between the germline ends. Looked up from germline, CDR1 is LNHDA and CDR2 is SQIVND (reference sequence). This CDR3 is built from 16 residues. CDR3 in DNA: TGTGCCAGTAGCCTTAACCGGCGGGGGGGGACTAGTGAAGCTTTCTTT. As protein: CASSLNRRGGTSEAFF.

V gene TRBV4-1 combines with J gene TRBJ1-2; D call uncertain. The CDR3 spans 16 residues. Germline lookup yields CDR1 MGHRA and CDR2 YSYEKL. With 0 bases removed from V and 0 bases from J, the gap between germline ends came to 11 bases. In nucleotides, the CDR3 is TGCGCCAGCAGCCAAGATTTGAGTGCGTCTAACTATGGCTACACCTTC. This sequence encodes CASSQDLSASNYGYTF.

The chain has TRBV6-2 or TRBV6-3 and TRBJ2-5, with 8 bases identical to TRBD2. Germline CDR1 reads MNHEY; CDR2 reads SVGEGT. The CDR3 covers 16 residues. V shed 5 bases, J shed 5 bases, and the junction held 13 bases outside the gene matches. CDR3 bases: TGTGCCAGCAGTCTTCCGACTCGGGGGGGCCGGGAGACCCAGTACTTC. Its translation is CASSLPTRGGRETQYF.

V usage is TRBV29-1 and J usage is TRBJ2-1, with a possible D match to TRBD2 (6 bases). The CDR3 runs 14 residues. Germline V gene data show CDR1 as SQVTM and CDR2 as ANQGSEA. V was pared by 4 bases and J by 3 bases, with 13 bases between. This CDR3 reads CSVVGGRYYNEQFF. As DNA, the CDR3 is TGCAGCGTTGTAGGTGGGAGGTACTACAATGAGCAGTTCTTC.

The chain joins TRBV6-1 to TRBJ2-7; D not certain. This CDR3 contains 12 residues. The V and J ends lost 2 bases and 0 bases respectively, with 2 bases between them. Germline assignment: CDR1 MNHNS and CDR2 SASEGT. The CDR3 DNA reads TGTGCCAGCAGTGAACACTCCTACGAGCAGTACTTC. Translating gives CASSEHSYEQYF.

The chain has TRBV28 and TRBJ1-5, with D perhaps matching TRBD1 (6 bases). V lost 6 bases to trimming and J lost 0 bases, with 12 bases between them. CDR3 length: 15 residues. Germline V lookup: CDR1 MDHEN, CDR2 SYDVKM. The CDR3 DNA reads as TGTGCCAGCAGCTGGGACACAGATAGCAATCAGCCCCAGCATTTT. Its protein is CASSWDTDSNQPQHF.

The chain employs TRBV28 and TRBJ1-2, with D possibly matching TRBD1 (6 bases). This CDR3 has 15 residues. Germline V gene lookup returns CDR1 MDHEN and CDR2 SYDVKM. V lost 6 bases, J lost 5 bases, and 19 bases lay in between. The CDR3 reads CASSDPFVGAYGYTF. DNA of the CDR3: TGTGCCAGCAGCGACCCCTTTGTGGGGGCATATGGCTACACCTTC.

This chain uses TRBV28 with TRBJ1-4; a weak D match, TRBD1 (5 bases). V lost 7 bases and J lost 0, with 12 bases in between. The CDR3 loop spans 15 amino acids. Germline V gives CDR1 MDHEN, CDR2 SYDVKM. CDR3: CASMGQGTTNEKLFF. CDR3 coding DNA: TGTGCCAGCATGGGCCAGGGAACAACTAATGAAAAACTGTTTTTT.

This clone was observed a handful of times. The chain carries TRBV18 and TRBJ2-1, with D maybe TRBD2 (5 bases). V was shortened by 2 bases and J by 4 bases, with 12 bases between the two germline ends. Per germline, CDR1 KGHSH and CDR2 LQKENI. The length of the CDR3 is 15 residues. CDR3 DNA sequence: TGTGCCAGCTCACCATTGAGGGAGAGGTACAATGAGCAGTTCTTC. Translation gives CASSPLRERYNEQFF.

The V call is TRBV29-1, the J call TRBJ2-7, with D perhaps TRBD2 (5 bases). This CDR3 is 15 amino acids long. The V end lost 5 bases, the J end lost 1 base, and 18 bases lay between the germline ends. Per the germline V gene, CDR1 is SQVTM and CDR2 is ANQGSEA. CDR3 nucleotide sequence: TGCAGCGTTCAAGGGCTAGCTTTCTGGTCCTACGAGCAGTACTTC. This gives the protein CSVQGLAFWSYEQYF.

This sequence joins TRBV12-5 and TRBJ1-1; maybe TRBD1 (6 bases). V shed 4 bases and J shed 0 bases, with 15 bases lying between them. There are 16 residues in the CDR3. Germline loops: CDR1 LGHNT, CDR2 FRNRAP. Written as DNA, the CDR3 is TGTGCTAGTGGTTCCAGGGGTGGGGCAGTGAACACTGAAGCTTTCTTT. Amino acids: CASGSRGGAVNTEAFF.

Comment on this clone: A read error may produce the germline difference seen at one junction end. This chain joins TRBV2 and TRBJ1-4, with TRBD1 matching over 10 bases. CDR1 and CDR2 (germline): SNHLY, FYNNEI. This CDR3 is built from 12 residues. Here the CDR3 DNA reads TGTGCCGGCAACCGGGACAGGGGTTCGATGTCTTTT. It yields the protein CAGNRDRGSMSF.

This rearrangement joins TRBV7-6 to TRBJ2-5, with 8 bases aligning to TRBD2. Trimming removed 0 bases from V and 2 bases from J; junction bases left unmatched: 5. Germline CDR1 and CDR2: SGHVS and FNYEAQ. The CDR3 totals 16 residues. CDR3 DNA sequence: TGTGCCAGCAGCTTAGCGGTAGCGGGGTTACAAGAGACCCAGTACTTC. As protein: CASSLAVAGLQETQYF.

The chain has TRBV7-9 and TRBJ1-1, with 10 bases aligning to TRBD1. The CDR3 sequence is 19 residues long. Unmatched junction bases numbered 28, after V lost 5 bases and J lost 13 bases. The V gene's germline CDR1 is SEHNR and CDR2 FQNEAQ (reference sequence). The CDR3 DNA sequence: TGTGCCAGCAGCCCCCCGGTGAGGACAGGGGGTTTTGATCCGGCCGGCAATTTCTTT. This codes for CASSPPVRTGGFDPAGNFF. Combining the CDR3 with reference TRBV7-9 and TRBJ1-1 gives the whole variable domain DTGVSQNPRHKITKRGQNVTFRCDPISEHNRLYWYRQTLGQGPEFLTYFQNEAQLEKSRLLSDRFSAERPKGSFSTLEIQRTEQGDSAMYLCASSPPVRTGGFDPAGNFFGQGTRLTVV.